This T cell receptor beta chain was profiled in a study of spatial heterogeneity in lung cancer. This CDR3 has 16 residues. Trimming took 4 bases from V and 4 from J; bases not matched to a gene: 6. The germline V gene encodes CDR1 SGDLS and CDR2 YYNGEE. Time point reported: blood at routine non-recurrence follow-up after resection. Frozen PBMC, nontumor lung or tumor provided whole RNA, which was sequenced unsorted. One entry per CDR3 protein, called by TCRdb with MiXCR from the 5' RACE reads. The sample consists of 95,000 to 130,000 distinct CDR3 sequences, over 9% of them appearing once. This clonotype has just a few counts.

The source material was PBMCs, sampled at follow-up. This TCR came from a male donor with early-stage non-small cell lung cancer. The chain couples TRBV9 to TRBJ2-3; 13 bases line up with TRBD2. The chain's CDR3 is CASSSGTSGVSDTQYF. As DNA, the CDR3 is TGTGCCAGCAGCTCGGGGACTAGCGGGGTTTCAGATACGCAGTATTTT.